The rows below give T cell receptor beta chains drawn from one sample of a study of blood T cell repertoires in COVID-19. Produced via immunoSEQ multiplex PCR; TCRdb's table is partial and in-frame only. The sample holds some 120,000 clones, 70% to 80% seen once. The sample comprised peripheral blood. These receptor sequences come from a man in his forties with active or convalescent COVID-19. CDR3s include the opening cysteine and the closing phenylalanine or tryptophan. A D gene is named only where the DNA matches it firmly. Clone size is given for some rows only: seen once, a few or many times, or a class if the clone is expanded.

j_call d_call clone_size v_call cdr3_aa cdr3_nt
TRBJ2-7 . . TRBV9 CASSVSQGLSYEQYF TGTGCCAGCAGCGTCTCTCAGGGTCTCTCCTACGAGCAGTACTTC
TRBJ1-5 . . TRBV27 CASSSAEDNQPQHF TGTGCCAGCAGTTCAGCGGAGGACAATCAGCCCCAGCATTTT
TRBJ1-3 . . TRBV29-1 CSVRTDGNTIYF TGCAGCGTTAGGACAGATGGAAACACCATATATTTT
TRBJ2-7 TRBD2 . TRBV7-2 CASSFPDLAGPYEQYF TGTGCCAGCAGCTTCCCCGATCTAGCGGGACCCTACGAGCAGTACTTC
TRBJ1-1 . . TRBV7-8 CASSLAGRVGEAFF TGTGCCAGCAGCTTGGCGGGACGTGTAGGTGAAGCTTTCTTT
TRBJ2-1 . . TRBV14 CASSQENSVNEQFF TGTGCCAGCAGCCAAGAGAATAGCGTTAATGAGCAGTTCTTC
TRBJ1-1 TRBD1 . TRBV7-2 CASSLGDRKHEAFF TGTGCCAGCAGCTTAGGGGACAGAAAACATGAAGCTTTCTTT
TRBJ2-1 TRBD1 . TRBV6-6 CASRTGREQFF TGTGCCAGCAGGACAGGGCGTGAGCAGTTCTTC
TRBJ1-4 TRBD1 once TRBV19 CASSRQGQRTNEKLFF TGTGCCAGTAGTCGACAGGGCCAAAGAACTAATGAAAAACTGTTTTTT
TRBJ2-1 TRBD2 . TRBV24-1 CATSDLEAGGYYNEQFF TGTGCCACCAGTGATTTGGAAGCGGGAGGGTATTACAATGAGCAGTTCTTC
TRBJ2-5 . . TRBV5-1 CASSLGGSATQETQYF TGCGCCAGCAGCTTGGGAGGGTCAGCTACTCAAGAGACCCAGTACTTC
TRBJ2-2 TRBD1 few TRBV6-2/TRBV6-3 CASSPQGAIGGELFF TGTGCCAGCAGTCCACAGGGGGCGATAGGCGGGGAGCTGTTTTTT
TRBJ1-1 TRBD1 once TRBV23-1 CASSQSGTGGEMNTEAFF TGCGCCAGCAGTCAGTCCGGGACAGGGGGGGAAATGAACACTGAAGCTTTCTTT
TRBJ1-2 . . TRBV7-2 CASSLELPNYGYTF TGTGCCAGCAGCTTAGAGCTTCCTAACTATGGCTACACCTTC
TRBJ2-5 . . TRBV5-1 CASSFGLDQRAETQYF TGCGCCAGCAGCTTCGGGTTGGACCAGCGGGCGGAGACCCAGTACTTC
TRBJ2-1 . once TRBV7-9 CASSLRDSPGNEQFF TGTGCCAGCAGCTTAAGGGACTCCCCGGGGAATGAGCAGTTCTTC
TRBJ1-2 . . TRBV6-5 CASSIKQGINGYTF TGTGCCAGCAGCATAAAACAGGGAATCAATGGCTACACCTTC
TRBJ2-2 . . TRBV4-3 CASSQDNRIAVATGELFF TGCGCCAGCAGCCAAGATAATAGGATAGCGGTGGCCACCGGGGAGCTGTTTTTT
TRBJ2-2 . . TRBV7-3 CASSFGFGTGELFF TGTGCCAGCAGTTTCGGGTTCGGGACCGGGGAGCTGTTTTTT
TRBJ2-7 . . TRBV5-1 CASSLGEYEQYF TGCGCCAGCAGCTTGGGAGAATACGAGCAGTACTTC
TRBJ2-6 TRBD2 few TRBV5-4 CVAGRGSGANVLTF TGTGTCGCGGGGAGGGGCTCTGGGGCCAACGTCCTGACTTTC
TRBJ2-7 TRBD2 . TRBV9 CASSVGDYSEQYF TGTGCCAGCAGCGTAGGGGACTATTCCGAGCAGTACTTC
TRBJ2-7 . . TRBV27 CASSPGTWSYEQYF TGTGCCAGCAGTCCCGGGACATGGTCCTACGAGCAGTACTTC
TRBJ2-7 TRBD1 . TRBV5-5 CASSPDRGYEQYF TGTGCCAGCAGCCCTGACAGGGGCTACGAGCAGTACTTC
TRBJ2-7 . once TRBV27 CASSFRDINYEQYF TGTGCCAGCAGTTTCCGGGACATCAACTACGAGCAGTACTTC
TRBJ2-7 TRBD1 . TRBV27 CASSSLGQASYEQYF TGTGCCAGCAGTTCCCTAGGACAGGCGTCCTACGAGCAGTACTTC
TRBJ2-1 . . TRBV28 CASRLRQGEQFF TGTGCCAGCAGGCTGAGACAAGGTGAGCAGTTCTTC
TRBJ1-2 . . TRBV28 CASSSILPGHSNYGYTF TGTGCCAGCAGTTCCATCCTACCTGGGCATTCTAACTATGGCTACACCTTC
TRBJ2-5 . . TRBV12-3/TRBV12-4 CASSSTKETQYF TGTGCCAGCAGTTCTACTAAAGAGACCCAGTACTTC